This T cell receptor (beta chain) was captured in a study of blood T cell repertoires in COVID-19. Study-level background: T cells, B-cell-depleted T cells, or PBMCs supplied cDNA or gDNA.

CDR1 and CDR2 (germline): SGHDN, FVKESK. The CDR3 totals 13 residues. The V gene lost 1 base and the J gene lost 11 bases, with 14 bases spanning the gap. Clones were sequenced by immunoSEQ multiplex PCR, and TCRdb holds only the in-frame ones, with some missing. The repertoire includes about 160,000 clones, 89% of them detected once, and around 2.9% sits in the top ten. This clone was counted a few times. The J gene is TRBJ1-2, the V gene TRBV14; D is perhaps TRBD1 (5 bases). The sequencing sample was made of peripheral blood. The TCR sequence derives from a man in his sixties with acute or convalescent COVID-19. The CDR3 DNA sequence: TGTGCCAGCAGCCAAGGACGCAGGGATAGTTACACCTTC. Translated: CASSQGRRDSYTF.